Each of the 26 T cell receptor beta chains below was sequenced from the same sample in a study of long-term antiretroviral therapy in people with HIV (dated by TCRdb to about 2022). The immunoSEQ hsTCRB v3.0 assay was used at survey level resolution for TRB variable region sequencing. Entries here come from immuneACCESS through TCRdb and include only in-frame sequences with V and J called. Some clones fail to appear in such tables; in the studies checked, an unresolved V gene covers under half of the shortfall, and the cause of the remainder is unknown. Present in this sample are around 15,000 clones, about 81% of which were seen just once. The ten largest clones represent roughly 8.3% of the sample. The specimen was unsorted PBMCs, collected 0.1 years after starting antiretroviral therapy. These receptors were taken from a man aged 18 to 29 with HIV.

The genes are TRBV3-2 and TRBJ2-7. TRBV3-2 is deemed a pseudogene. The CDR3 totals 9 residues. CDR3 bases: TGTGCCAGCGGATGGGAGCAGTACTTC. It specifies CASGWEQYF.

This clone was seen only once. This chain uses TRBV7-9 with TRBJ2-7, with TRBD1 identical over 7 bases. Germline CDR1 SEHNR, CDR2 FQNEAQ (reference sequence). The CDR3 consists of 16 residues. Trimming cost V 0 bases and J 2 bases; bases outside gene matches: 7. CDR3: CASSLAPGQSTYEQYF. For the CDR3, the DNA is TGTGCCAGCAGCTTAGCCCCGGGACAGTCTACCTACGAGCAGTACTTC.

This rearrangement joins TRBV4-2 to TRBJ2-3, with D hard to call. The V gene's germline CDR1 is LGHNA and CDR2 YNFKEQ. CDR3 length equals 17 residues. Deletions cut 4 bases from V and 3 bases from J, with 20 bases between. The CDR3 nucleotides read TGTGCCAGCAGCCGGACCATCCCCACCAAAAGAACAGATACGCAGTATTTT. This gives the protein CASSRTIPTKRTDTQYF.

This chain connects TRBV9 to TRBJ2-3, with D tentatively TRBD2 (5 bases). Per germline, CDR1 SGDLS and CDR2 YYNGEE. CDR3 length: 16 residues. Trimming shortened V by 4 bases and J by 6 bases, and 21 bases separated the two germline ends. CDR3 loop: CASSLGGELAFDTQYF. The CDR3 nucleotides are TGTGCCAGCAGCCTCGGAGGAGAGCTCGCGTTTGATACGCAGTATTTT.

The chain's CDR3 is CASSLGPDAPLHF. CDR3 coding DNA: TGTGCCAGCAGCTTAGGTCCAGACGCACCCCTCCACTTT. The chain uses TRBV7-8 and TRBJ1-6; D unresolved. Trimming shortened V by 1 base and J by 11 bases, and 9 bases separated the two germline ends. Germline CDR1 and CDR2: SGHVS and FQNEAQ. The CDR3 has 13 amino acids.

The rearrangement uses TRBV6-1 and TRBJ1-1; 7 nucleotides align to TRBD1. The ends lost 8 bases at V and 8 bases at J; junction bases unmatched: 11. The CDR3 is 13 residues long. Germline V gives CDR1 MNHNS, CDR2 SASEGT. CDR3 loop: CASSLTRGGEAFF. Written as DNA, the CDR3 is TGTGCCAGCTCTCTCACCAGGGGGGGGGAAGCTTTCTTT.

The chain couples TRBV11-2 to TRBJ1-6; D gene unclear. Deletions cut 3 bases from V and 4 bases from J, with 4 bases between. Germline V gene sequence: CDR1 SGHAT, CDR2 FQNNGV. CDR3 size: 13 residues. In nucleotides, the CDR3 is TGTGCCAGCAGCTTGGGATATAATTCACCCCTCCACTTT. Translation: CASSLGYNSPLHF. The whole variable domain, remainder taken from reference TRBV11-2 and TRBJ1-6, is EAGVAQSPRYKIIEKRQSVAFWCNPISGHATLYWYQQILGQGPKLLIQFQNNGVVDDSQLPKDRFSAERLKGVDSTLKIQPAKLEDSAVYLCASSLGYNSPLHFGNGTRLTVT.

The chain joins TRBV7-2 to TRBJ2-7, with 8 bases aligning to TRBD2. The CDR3 length is 17 residues. J was trimmed by 2 bases and V by 0 bases; bases with no gene match: 9. Germline V gene sequence: CDR1 SGHTA, CDR2 FQGNSA. The CDR3, as DNA: TGTGCCAGCAGCTTAGCGCGGTCGGGAGGGAGGACCTACGAGCAGTACTTC. Its translation: CASSLARSGGRTYEQYF.

This rearrangement joins TRBV5-1 to TRBJ2-1; possibly TRBD1 for D (5 bases). CDR1 and CDR2 (germline): SGHRS, YFSETQ. Trimming took 5 bases from V and 4 from J, leaving 19 bases between them. The CDR3 loop spans 16 amino acids. CDR3 sequence reads: CASSSTRQITYNEQFF. The CDR3 nucleotides read TGCGCCAGCAGTTCTACTCGACAGATTACTTACAATGAGCAGTTCTTC.

The genes are TRBV5-6 and TRBJ2-4; D ambiguous. The germline V and J ends were trimmed by 2 bases and 2 bases, with 11 bases remaining between them. The CDR3 sequence is 15 residues long. The V gene's germline CDR1 is SGHDT and CDR2 YYEEEE. The CDR3 here is CASSFLVGSKNIQYF. CDR3 coding DNA: TGTGCCAGCAGCTTTTTGGTGGGGTCCAAAAACATTCAGTACTTC.

The CDR3 region has the DNA TGTGCCAGCAGCTCACTTCAAGGGGGCACCGGGGAGCTGTTTTTT. Its protein is CASSSLQGGTGELFF. The chain uses TRBV13 and TRBJ2-2, with TRBD1 as a possible D gene (6 bases). Germline loops: CDR1 PRHDT, CDR2 FYEKMQ (reference sequence). V shed 4 bases and J shed 4 bases, with 13 bases lying between them. The CDR3 is 15 residues long.

This sequence joins TRBV27 and TRBJ2-1; no clear D. V was trimmed by 0 bases and J by 6 bases, leaving 12 bases between them. Germline CDR1 reads MNHEY; CDR2 reads SMNVEV (reference sequence). The CDR3 has 15 residues. The CDR3 is CASSLSIEWRNEQFF. The CDR3 region has the DNA TGTGCCAGCAGTTTATCGATAGAATGGCGCAATGAGCAGTTCTTC.

The V gene is TRBV10-3, the J gene TRBJ1-6; D is unclear. The CDR3 sequence is 12 residues long. The V gene's germline CDR1 is ENHRY and CDR2 SYGVKD. V was clipped by 0 bases and J by 11 bases, with 5 bases between them. The CDR3 DNA sequence: TGTGCCATCAGTGAGTCGTCGGCACCCCTCCACTTT. The encoded protein is CAISESSAPLHF.

The chain employs TRBV7-9 and TRBJ2-7; 10 bases are a match to TRBD1. Germline-derived CDR1 and CDR2 are SEHNR and FQNEAQ (reference sequence). V shed 1 base, J shed 3 bases, and the junction held 12 bases outside the gene matches. The CDR3 runs 18 residues. The DNA of the CDR3 is TGTGCCAGCAGCTTAGGTTCCCGTAGGACAGGGGGTCACTACGAGCAGTACTTC. Its protein is CASSLGSRRTGGHYEQYF. Full variable domain (rest looked up from reference TRBV7-9 and TRBJ2-7): DTGVSQNPRHKITKRGQNVTFRCDPISEHNRLYWYRQTLGQGPEFLTYFQNEAQLEKSRLLSDRFSAERPKGSFSTLEIQRTEQGDSAMYLCASSLGSRRTGGHYEQYFGPGTRLTVT.

The chain couples TRBV4-2 to TRBJ1-2, with unresolved D. Looked up from germline, CDR1 is LGHNA and CDR2 is YNFKEQ. The CDR3 totals 18 residues. Trimming shortened V by 1 base and J by 4 bases, and 22 bases separated the two germline ends. The CDR3 here is CASSQVTLRVGARYGYTF. CDR3 DNA: TGTGCCAGCAGCCAAGTTACCCTCCGGGTAGGTGCCCGCTATGGCTACACCTTC.

The chain has TRBV4-1 and TRBJ2-7; D uncertain. The germline gives CDR1 MGHRA, CDR2 YSYEKL. This CDR3 has 13 residues. Trimming removed 1 base from V and 3 bases from J, with 7 bases in between. The CDR3 reads CASSQATDYEQYF. The CDR3 DNA sequence: TGCGCCAGCAGCCAAGCAACAGACTACGAGCAGTACTTC.

The J gene is TRBJ2-7, the V gene TRBV19; D call uncertain. V dropped 3 bases and J dropped 4 bases, with 13 bases sitting between them. Per the germline V gene, CDR1 is LNHDA and CDR2 is SQIVND (reference sequence). CDR3 length: 14 residues. The CDR3 is CASSMWDSVYEQYF. Here the CDR3 DNA reads TGTGCCAGTAGTATGTGGGATTCTGTGTACGAGCAGTACTTC.

V gene TRBV7-9 combines with J gene TRBJ1-1; D is unresolved. V lost 5 bases to trimming and J lost 3 bases, with 7 bases between them. Germline V gene sequence: CDR1 SEHNR, CDR2 FQNEAQ (reference sequence). There are 12 residues in the CDR3. This CDR3 is CASSPWDTEAFF. The CDR3, as DNA: TGTGCCAGCAGCCCCTGGGACACTGAAGCTTTCTTT.

The genes are TRBV11-1 and TRBJ1-1; TRBD1 might be the D (5 bases). CDR1 SGHAT and CDR2 FQDESV come from the germline V gene (reference sequence). CDR3 length equals 15 residues. Trimming cost V 0 bases and J 6 bases, with 14 bases left between them. In nucleotides, the CDR3 is TGTGCCAGCAGCTTAGCGTTGGCGGGAGGGGCTGAAGCTTTCTTT. Translated: CASSLALAGGAEAFF.

This clone has a single count. The chain carries TRBV9 and TRBJ2-7; D ambiguous. V lost 3 bases, J lost 0 bases, and 16 bases lay in between. This CDR3 has 16 residues. Germline lookup yields CDR1 SGDLS and CDR2 YYNGEE. DNA of the CDR3: TGTGCCAGCAGCGCGGGCCCCTCCCGCCCCTCCTACGAGCAGTACTTC. Its protein is CASSAGPSRPSYEQYF.

The chain has TRBV27 and TRBJ2-1; 7 bases are a match to TRBD1. The trim removed 7 bases at V and 2 bases at J, leaving 11 bases unmatched. This CDR3 comprises 16 residues. CDR1 and CDR2 (germline): MNHEY, SMNVEV (reference sequence). CDR3 coding DNA: TGTGCCAGCATCCAGAGGGCAGGGGGACCCTACAATGAGCAGTTCTTC. Its protein is CASIQRAGGPYNEQFF.

The CDR3 reads CASGTADSYEQYF. CDR3 nucleotide sequence: TGTGCCAGCGGCACTGCCGACTCCTACGAGCAGTACTTC. J is TRBJ2-7 and V is TRBV5-4; D gene ambiguous. The CDR3 has 13 residues. The germline V gene encodes CDR1 SGHNT and CDR2 YYREEE (reference sequence). V lost 7 bases to trimming and J lost 0 bases, with 11 bases between them.

This clone has a handful of counts. The rearrangement uses TRBV28 and TRBJ1-5; 8 bases agree with TRBD1. Per germline, CDR1 MDHEN and CDR2 SYDVKM. The CDR3 has 14 residues. J gave up 4 bases and V 6 bases, and 5 bases lay outside the gene matches. As DNA, the CDR3 is TGTGCCAGCAGCTATAGGACAGGGAATCAGCCCCAGCATTTT. Residues: CASSYRTGNQPQHF.

This clone was picked up one time. V and J are TRBV25-1 and TRBJ2-7; D is undetermined. Germline CDR1 is MGHDK and CDR2 is SYGVNS. V shed 1 base and J shed 5 bases, with 15 bases lying between them. This CDR3 is built from 15 residues. CDR3 coding DNA: TGTGCCAGCAGTGAATCCATTTATGGTCTCCACGAGCAGTACTTC. This encodes CASSESIYGLHEQYF.

The chain is built from TRBV20-1 and TRBJ2-7; no firm D call. CDR1 and CDR2 (germline): DFQATT, SNEGSKA (reference sequence). The V end lost 1 base, the J end lost 3 bases, and 4 bases lay between the germline ends. The CDR3 contains 11 residues. The CDR3 sequence is CSARVDYEQYF. In DNA, the CDR3 is TGCAGTGCTAGAGTGGACTACGAGCAGTACTTC.

This rearrangement joins TRBV6-5 to TRBJ1-6; D is possibly TRBD1 (6 bases). Germline lookup yields CDR1 MNHEY and CDR2 SVGAGI. V was cut by 2 bases and J by 7 bases, with 9 bases left in between. The CDR3 has 14 residues. Written as DNA, the CDR3 is TGTGCCAGCAGTTACACAGGGATCAATTCACCCCTCCACTTT. Its translation is CASSYTGINSPLHF.